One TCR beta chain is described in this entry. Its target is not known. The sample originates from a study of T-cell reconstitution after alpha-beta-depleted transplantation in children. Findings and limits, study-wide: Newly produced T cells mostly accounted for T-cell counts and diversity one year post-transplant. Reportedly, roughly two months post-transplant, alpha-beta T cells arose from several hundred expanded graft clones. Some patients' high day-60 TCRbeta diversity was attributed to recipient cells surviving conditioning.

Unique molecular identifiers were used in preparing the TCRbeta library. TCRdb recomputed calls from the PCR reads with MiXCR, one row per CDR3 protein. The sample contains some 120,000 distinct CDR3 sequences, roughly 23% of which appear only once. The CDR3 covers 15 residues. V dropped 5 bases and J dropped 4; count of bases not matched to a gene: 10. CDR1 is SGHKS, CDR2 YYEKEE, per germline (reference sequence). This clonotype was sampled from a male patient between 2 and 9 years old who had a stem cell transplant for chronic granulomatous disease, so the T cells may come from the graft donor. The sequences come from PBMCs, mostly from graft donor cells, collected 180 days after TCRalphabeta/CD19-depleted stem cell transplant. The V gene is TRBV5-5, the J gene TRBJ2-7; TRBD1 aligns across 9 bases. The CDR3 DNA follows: TGTGCCAGCAGATATGACAGGGGGATAGGTTACGAGCAGTACTTC. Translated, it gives CASRYDRGIGYEQYF.